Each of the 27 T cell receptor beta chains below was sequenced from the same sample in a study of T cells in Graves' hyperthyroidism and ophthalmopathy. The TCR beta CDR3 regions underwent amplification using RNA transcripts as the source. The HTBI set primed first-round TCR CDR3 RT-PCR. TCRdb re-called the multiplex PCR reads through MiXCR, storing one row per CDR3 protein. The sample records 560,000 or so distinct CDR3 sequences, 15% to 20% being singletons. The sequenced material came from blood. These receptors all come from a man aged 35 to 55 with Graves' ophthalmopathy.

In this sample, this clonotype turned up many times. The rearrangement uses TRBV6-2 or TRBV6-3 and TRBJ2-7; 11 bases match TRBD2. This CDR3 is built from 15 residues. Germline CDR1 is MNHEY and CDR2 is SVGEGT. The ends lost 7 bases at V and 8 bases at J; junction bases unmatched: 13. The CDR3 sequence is CASIHSLAGGPKQYF. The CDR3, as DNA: TGTGCCAGCATCCACTCGTTAGCGGGAGGGCCCAAGCAGTACTTC.

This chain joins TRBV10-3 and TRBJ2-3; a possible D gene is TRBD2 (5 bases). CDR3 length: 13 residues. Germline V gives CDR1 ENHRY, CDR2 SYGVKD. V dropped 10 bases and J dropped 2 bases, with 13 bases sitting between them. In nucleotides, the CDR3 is TGTGCCAGCGAGGACTCCGCCACAGATACGCAGTATTTT. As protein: CASEDSATDTQYF.

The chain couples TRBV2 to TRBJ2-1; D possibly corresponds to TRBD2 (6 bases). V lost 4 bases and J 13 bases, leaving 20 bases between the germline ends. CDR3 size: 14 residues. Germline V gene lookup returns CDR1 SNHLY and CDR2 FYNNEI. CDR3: CASSGPGLAPVQFF. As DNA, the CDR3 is TGTGCCAGCAGTGGTCCAGGGCTAGCGCCAGTACAGTTCTTC.

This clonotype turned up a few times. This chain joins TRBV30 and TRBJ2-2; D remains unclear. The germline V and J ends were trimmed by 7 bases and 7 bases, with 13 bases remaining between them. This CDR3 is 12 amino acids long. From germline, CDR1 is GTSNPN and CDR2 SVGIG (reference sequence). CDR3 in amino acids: CASLNGYGELFF. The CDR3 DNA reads TGTGCCTCCCTCAATGGGTACGGGGAGCTGTTTTTT. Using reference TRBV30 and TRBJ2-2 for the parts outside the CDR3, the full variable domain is SQTIHQWPATLVQPVGSPLSLECTVEGTSNPNLYWYRQAAGRGLQLLFYSVGIGQISSEVPQNLSASRPQDRQFILSSKKLLLSDSGFYLCASLNGYGELFFGEGSRLTVL.

The chain's CDR3 is CASSPSGVGELFF. The CDR3 coding sequence is TGTGCCAGCAGCCCGAGTGGGGTCGGGGAGCTGTTTTTT. The chain employs TRBV7-9 and TRBJ2-2; no firm D call. This CDR3 is built from 13 residues. Germline values: CDR1 SEHNR, CDR2 FQNEAQ (reference sequence). V was clipped by 5 bases and J by 7 bases, with 11 bases between them.

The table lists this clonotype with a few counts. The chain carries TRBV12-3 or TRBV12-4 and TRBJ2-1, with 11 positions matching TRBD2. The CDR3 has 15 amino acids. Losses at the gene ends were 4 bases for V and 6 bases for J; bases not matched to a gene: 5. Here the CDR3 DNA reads TGTGCCAGCAGTTATAGCGGGGGGGCCGGCAATGAGCAGTTCTTC. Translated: CASSYSGGAGNEQFF.

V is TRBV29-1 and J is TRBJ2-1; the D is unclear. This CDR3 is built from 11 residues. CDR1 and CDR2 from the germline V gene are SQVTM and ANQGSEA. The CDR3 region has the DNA TGCAGTCGAAAATCGGGTAGTGAGCAGTTCTTC. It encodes CSRKSGSEQFF.

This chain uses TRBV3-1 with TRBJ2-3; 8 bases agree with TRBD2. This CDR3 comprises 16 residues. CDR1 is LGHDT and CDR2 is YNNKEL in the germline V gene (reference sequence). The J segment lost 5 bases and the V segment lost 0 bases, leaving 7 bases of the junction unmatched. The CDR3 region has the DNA TGTGCCAGCAGCCAAGATCTTGCGGGGGGTAGAGATACGCAGTATTTT. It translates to CASSQDLAGGRDTQYF.

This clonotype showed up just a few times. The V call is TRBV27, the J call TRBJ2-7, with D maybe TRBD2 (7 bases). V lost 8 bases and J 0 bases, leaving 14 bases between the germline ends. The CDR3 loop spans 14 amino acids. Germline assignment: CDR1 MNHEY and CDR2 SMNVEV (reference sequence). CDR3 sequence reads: CASRSGGPSYEQYF. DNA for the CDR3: TGTGCCAGCCGGTCGGGGGGCCCCTCCTACGAGCAGTACTTC.

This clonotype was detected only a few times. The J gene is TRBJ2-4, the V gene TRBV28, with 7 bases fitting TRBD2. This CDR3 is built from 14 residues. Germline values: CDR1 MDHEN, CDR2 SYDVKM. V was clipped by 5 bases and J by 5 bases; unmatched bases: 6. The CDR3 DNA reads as TGTGCCAGCAGTCGCACTAGCGCGGAAAACATTCAGTACTTC. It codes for CASSRTSAENIQYF.

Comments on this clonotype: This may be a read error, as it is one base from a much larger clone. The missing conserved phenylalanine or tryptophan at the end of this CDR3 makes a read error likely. Written as DNA, the CDR3 is TGTGCCAGCAGTCAGACAGGGGGCGGCTATGGCTACACCCTC. It is translated as CASSQTGGGYGYTL. The chain uses TRBV28 and TRBJ1-2, with 10 bases that match TRBD1. The ends lost 5 bases at V and 4 bases at J; junction bases unmatched: 4. From germline, CDR1 is MDHEN and CDR2 SYDVKM. CDR3 length: 14 residues.

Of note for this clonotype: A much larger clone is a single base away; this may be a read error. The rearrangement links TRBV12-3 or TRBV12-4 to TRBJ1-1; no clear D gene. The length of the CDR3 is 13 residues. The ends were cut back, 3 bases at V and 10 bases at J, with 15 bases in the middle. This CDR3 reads CASSFAPREGAFF. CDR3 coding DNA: TGTGCCAGCAGTTTTGCCCCTAGGGAGGGAGCTTTCTTT.

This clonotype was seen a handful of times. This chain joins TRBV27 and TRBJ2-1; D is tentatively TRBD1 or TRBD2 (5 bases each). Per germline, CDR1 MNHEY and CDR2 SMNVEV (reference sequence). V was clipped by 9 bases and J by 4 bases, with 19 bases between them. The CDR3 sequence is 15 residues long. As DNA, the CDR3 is TGTGCCAGTCCGAAGCGAACGGGACCTTACAATGAGCAGTTCTTC. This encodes CASPKRTGPYNEQFF.

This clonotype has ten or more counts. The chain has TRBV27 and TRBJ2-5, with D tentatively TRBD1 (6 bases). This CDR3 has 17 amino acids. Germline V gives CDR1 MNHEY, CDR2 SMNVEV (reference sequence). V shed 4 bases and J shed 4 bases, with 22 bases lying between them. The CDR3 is CASSSPTGQLSGETQYF. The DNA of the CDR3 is TGTGCCAGCAGTTCCCCCACAGGGCAATTATCCGGAGAGACCCAGTACTTC.

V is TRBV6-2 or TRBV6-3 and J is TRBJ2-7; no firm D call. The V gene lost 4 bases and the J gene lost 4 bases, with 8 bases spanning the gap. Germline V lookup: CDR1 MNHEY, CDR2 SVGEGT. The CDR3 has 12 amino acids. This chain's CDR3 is CASSFPGYEQYF. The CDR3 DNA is TGTGCCAGCAGTTTCCCAGGATACGAGCAGTACTTC.

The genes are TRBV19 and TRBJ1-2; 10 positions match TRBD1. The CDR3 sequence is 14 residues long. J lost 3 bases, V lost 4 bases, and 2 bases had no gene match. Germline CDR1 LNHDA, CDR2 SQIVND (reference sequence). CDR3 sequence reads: CASSKDRGYYGYTF. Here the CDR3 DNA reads TGTGCCAGTAGTAAGGACAGGGGGTACTATGGCTACACCTTC.

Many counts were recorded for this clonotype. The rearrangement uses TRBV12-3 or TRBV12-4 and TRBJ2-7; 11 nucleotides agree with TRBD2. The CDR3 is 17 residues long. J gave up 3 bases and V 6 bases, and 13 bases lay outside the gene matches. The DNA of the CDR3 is TGTGCCAGCAGAGGGGTGGATGGGACTAGCGGAGTCTACGAGCAGTACTTC. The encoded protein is CASRGVDGTSGVYEQYF.

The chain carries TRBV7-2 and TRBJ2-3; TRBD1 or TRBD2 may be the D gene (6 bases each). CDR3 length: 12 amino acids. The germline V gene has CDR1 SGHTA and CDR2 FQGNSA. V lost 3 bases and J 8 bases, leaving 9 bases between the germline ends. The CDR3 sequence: CASSFEGGTQYF. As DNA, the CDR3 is TGTGCCAGCAGCTTCGAGGGGGGTACGCAGTATTTT.

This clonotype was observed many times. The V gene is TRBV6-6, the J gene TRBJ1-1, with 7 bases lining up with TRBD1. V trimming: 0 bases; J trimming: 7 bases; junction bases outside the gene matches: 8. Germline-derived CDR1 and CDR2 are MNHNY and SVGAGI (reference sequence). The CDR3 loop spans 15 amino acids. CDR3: CASSYSLAQGGEAFF. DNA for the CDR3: TGTGCCAGCAGTTACTCGCTCGCTCAGGGGGGTGAAGCTTTCTTT.

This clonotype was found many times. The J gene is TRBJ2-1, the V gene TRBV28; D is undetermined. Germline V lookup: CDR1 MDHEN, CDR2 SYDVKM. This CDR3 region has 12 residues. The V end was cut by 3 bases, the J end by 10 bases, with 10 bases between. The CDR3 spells CASSFGVGEQFF. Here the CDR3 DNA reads TGTGCCAGCAGTTTTGGGGTAGGGGAGCAGTTCTTC.

In nucleotides, the CDR3 is TGCGCCAGCAGCTTGGCTGTCGGGGCCGGGACCCAGTACTTC. Translated: CASSLAVGAGTQYF. The J gene is TRBJ2-5, the V gene TRBV5-1; possibly TRBD1 or TRBD2 for D (5 bases each). The CDR3 runs 14 residues. Trimming removed 0 bases at V and 7 bases at J, with 13 bases between. The germline gives CDR1 SGHRS, CDR2 YFSETQ.

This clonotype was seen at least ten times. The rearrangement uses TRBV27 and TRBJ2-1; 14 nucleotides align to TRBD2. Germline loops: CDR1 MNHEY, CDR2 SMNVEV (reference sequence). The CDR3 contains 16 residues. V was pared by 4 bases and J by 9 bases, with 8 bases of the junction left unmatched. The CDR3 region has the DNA TGTGCCAGCAGTTATCTGGGGACTAGCGGGAGAACTGAGCAGTTCTTC. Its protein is CASSYLGTSGRTEQFF.

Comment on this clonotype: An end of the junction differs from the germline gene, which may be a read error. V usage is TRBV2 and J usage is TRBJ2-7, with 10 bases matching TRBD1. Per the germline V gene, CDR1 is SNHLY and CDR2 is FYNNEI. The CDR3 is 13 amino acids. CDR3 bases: TGTGCCATCAGTTCCGGGACAGGGGCTGAGCAGTACTTC. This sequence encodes CAISSGTGAEQYF. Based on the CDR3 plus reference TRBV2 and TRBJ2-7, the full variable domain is EPEVTQTPSHQVTQMGQEVILRCVPISNHLYFYWYRQILGQKVEFLVSFYNNEISEKSEIFDDQFSVERPDGSNFTLKIRSTKLEDSAMYFCAISSGTGAEQYFGPGTRLTVT.

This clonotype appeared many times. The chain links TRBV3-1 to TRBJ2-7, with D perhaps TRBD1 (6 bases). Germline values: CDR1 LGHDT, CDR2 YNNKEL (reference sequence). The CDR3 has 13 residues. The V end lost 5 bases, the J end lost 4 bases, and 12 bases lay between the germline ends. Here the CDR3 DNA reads TGTGCCAGCAGCGCGGACGGACAGTACGAGCAGTACTTC. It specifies CASSADGQYEQYF.

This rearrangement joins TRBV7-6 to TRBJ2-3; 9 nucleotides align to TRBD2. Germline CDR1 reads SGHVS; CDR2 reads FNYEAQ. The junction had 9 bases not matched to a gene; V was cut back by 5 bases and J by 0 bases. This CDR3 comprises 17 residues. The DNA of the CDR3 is TGTGCCAGCAGCCCGGGAAGCGGGAGGCTAAGCACAGATACGCAGTATTTT. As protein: CASSPGSGRLSTDTQYF. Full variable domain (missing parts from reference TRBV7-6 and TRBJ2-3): GAGVSQSPRYKVTKRGQDVALRCDPISGHVSLYWYRQALGQGPEFLTYFNYEAQQDKSGLPNDRFSAERPEGSISTLTIQRTEQRDSAMYRCASSPGSGRLSTDTQYFGPGTRLTVL.

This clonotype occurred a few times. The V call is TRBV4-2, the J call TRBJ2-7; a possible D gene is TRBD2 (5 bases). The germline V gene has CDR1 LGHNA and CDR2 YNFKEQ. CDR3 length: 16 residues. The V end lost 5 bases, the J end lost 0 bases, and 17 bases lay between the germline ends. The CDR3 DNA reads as TGTGCCAGCAGCTTAGGCGCTAGCCATAGCTCCTACGAGCAGTACTTC. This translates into CASSLGASHSSYEQYF.

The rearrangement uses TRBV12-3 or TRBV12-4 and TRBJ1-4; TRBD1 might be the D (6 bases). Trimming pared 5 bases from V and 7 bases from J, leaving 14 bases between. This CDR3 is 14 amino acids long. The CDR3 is CASSVQGWGEKLFF. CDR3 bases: TGTGCCAGCAGTGTACAGGGATGGGGTGAAAAACTGTTTTTT.